This T cell receptor beta chain was sequenced for a study of blood T cells in healthy people across ages. Combining a sample-barcoded 5' primer with a J-beta primer mix, a second PCR ran for roughly 7 to 11 cycles. Using its own MiXCR run on the 5' RACE reads, TCRdb lists one record per CDR3 protein. Of around 1,700,000 distinct CDR3 sequences in the sample, over 25% were seen once. Germline-derived CDR1 and CDR2 are SGHTA and FQGNSA. The CDR3 contains 14 residues. Deletions cut 5 bases from V and 6 bases from J, with 14 bases between. The sample comprised blood. The rearrangement links TRBV7-2 to TRBJ2-1; no reliable D call. This TCR was sampled from a woman in her 30s in good health. CDR3 in amino acids: CASSADSRPNEQFF. Here the CDR3 DNA reads TGTGCCAGCAGCGCGGATAGCAGGCCCAATGAGCAGTTCTTC.